These 17 T cell receptor beta chains were sequenced from one sample in a study of control samples from healthy donors and cancer patients (dated by TCRdb to 2018 to 2021). The receptor library was made with the immunoSEQ multiplex PCR assay. Drawn from immuneACCESS, this table holds only the in-frame rearrangements with V and J called that TCRdb kept. Clones are partly lost; checked studies trace under half to an unresolved V gene and leave the rest unexplained. The sample table records approximately 130,000 clones; around 87% of these occur just once. The ten largest clones take up about 2.7% of the sample. The sample taken for sequencing was blood. The receptor source for this set is a man aged 55-75 years in good health.

This CDR3 reads CASSQAPDQPQHF. The CDR3 DNA reads as TGCGCCAGCAGCCAGGCACCCGATCAGCCCCAGCATTTT. J is TRBJ1-5 and V is TRBV5-1; no definite D call. Germline CDR1 reads SGHRS; CDR2 reads YFSETQ. V lost 4 bases and J lost 5, with 10 bases in between. This CDR3 comprises 13 residues.

V is TRBV7-2 and J is TRBJ1-1; D possibly corresponds to TRBD1 (5 bases). CDR3 length: 14 amino acids. V dropped 6 bases and J dropped 1 base, with 12 bases sitting between them. The germline V gene encodes CDR1 SGHTA and CDR2 FQGNSA. CDR3 nucleotides: TGTGCCAGCAGTCGACCTGGGGGGAACACTGAAGCTTTCTTT. Encoded protein: CASSRPGGNTEAFF.

This clone was recorded only once. The J gene is TRBJ2-5, the V gene TRBV12-5; either TRBD1 or TRBD2 may fit D (6 bases each). The CDR3 spans 15 residues. V lost 1 base to trimming and J lost 5 bases, with 14 bases between them. Germline CDR1 is LGHNT and CDR2 is FRNRAP. CDR3 amino acids: CASGLGAGTPETQYF. CDR3 in DNA: TGTGCTAGTGGTTTGGGGGCGGGGACACCGGAGACCCAGTACTTC.

V gene TRBV7-2 combines with J gene TRBJ2-3; 10 positions agree with TRBD2. Germline V gene data show CDR1 as SGHTA and CDR2 as FQGNSA. Trimming at V came to 1 base and at J to 0 bases, leaving 7 bases not matched to a gene. This CDR3 is built from 18 residues. The CDR3 region is CASSLVASGGASTDTQYF. The CDR3 nucleotides are TGTGCCAGCAGCTTAGTGGCTAGCGGGGGCGCTAGCACAGATACGCAGTATTTT.

The genes are TRBV19 and TRBJ2-4, with 10 bases matching TRBD1. The CDR3 is 16 amino acids. Germline V gives CDR1 LNHDA, CDR2 SQIVND (reference sequence). J was trimmed by 5 bases and V by 2 bases; bases with no gene match: 6. Here the CDR3 DNA reads TGTGCCAGTAGTATATCGGCCGGGACAGGGGAAAACATTCAGTACTTC. Translation: CASSISAGTGENIQYF. The full variable domain, completed using reference TRBV19 and TRBJ2-4, is DGGITQSPKYLFRKEGQNVTLSCEQNLNHDAMYWYRQDPGQGLRLIYYSQIVNDFQKGDIAEGYSVSREKKESFPLTVTSAQKNPTAFYLCASSISAGTGENIQYFGAGTRLSVL.

The chain uses TRBV5-1 and TRBJ2-2, with D tentatively TRBD2 (6 bases). Germline-derived CDR1 and CDR2 are SGHRS and YFSETQ. The CDR3 runs to 16 residues. The V and J ends lost 6 bases and 1 base respectively, with 16 bases between them. CDR3 region: CASNSAPAGNTGELFF. In nucleotides, the CDR3 is TGCGCCAGCAATTCTGCTCCAGCGGGGAACACCGGGGAGCTGTTTTTT.

The chain combines TRBV5-1 with TRBJ2-3, with a possible D match to TRBD2 (5 bases). Trimming took off 4 bases at V and 6 bases at J, with 15 bases between the two ends. CDR3 length: 14 residues. Germline V CDR1 and CDR2: SGHRS, YFSETQ. CDR3 coding DNA: TGCGCCAGCAGCCTTACCCCACTAGGGGATACGCAGTATTTT. This translates into CASSLTPLGDTQYF.

This sequence joins TRBV6-1 and TRBJ1-6; D is unresolved. V lost 3 bases and J 7 bases, leaving 4 bases between the germline ends. The CDR3 is 12 amino acids. Germline CDR1 reads MNHNS; CDR2 reads SASEGT. The CDR3 bases are TGTGCCAGCAGTGATGGGAATTCACCCCTCCACTTT. Amino acids: CASSDGNSPLHF.

This chain links TRBV10-3 with TRBJ2-6; unclear D gene. V was trimmed by 8 bases and J by 1 base, leaving 9 bases between them. This CDR3 has 14 amino acids. Germline CDR1 ENHRY, CDR2 SYGVKD. In DNA, the CDR3 is TGTGCCATCTCTTACACATCTGGGGCCAACGTCCTGACTTTC. Translation: CAISYTSGANVLTF.

This chain links TRBV19 with TRBJ1-6, with unresolved D. In germline, CDR1 is LNHDA, CDR2 SQIVND (reference sequence). The CDR3 is 16 residues long. Trimming pared 1 base from V and 0 bases from J, leaving 7 bases between. CDR3: CASSIGRSSYNSPLHF. The CDR3 DNA is TGTGCCAGTAGTATAGGAAGGAGCTCCTATAATTCACCCCTCCACTTT. The full variable domain, with the rest looked up from reference TRBV19 and TRBJ1-6, is DGGITQSPKYLFRKEGQNVTLSCEQNLNHDAMYWYRQDPGQGLRLIYYSQIVNDFQKGDIAEGYSVSREKKESFPLTVTSAQKNPTAFYLCASSIGRSSYNSPLHFGNGTRLTVT.

This clone was counted between two and nine times. V gene TRBV19 combines with J gene TRBJ1-1; TRBD1 matches 7 bases. Germline V lookup: CDR1 LNHDA, CDR2 SQIVND (reference sequence). CDR3 length equals 15 residues. Trimming took 2 bases from V and 0 from J; bases not matched to a gene: 3. CDR3 loop: CASSIPGGMNTEAFF. CDR3 bases: TGTGCCAGTAGTATACCAGGGGGGATGAACACTGAAGCTTTCTTT.

This chain links TRBV10-3 with TRBJ1-1, with D tentatively TRBD1 (5 bases). The CDR3 has 12 residues. The ends were cut back, 9 bases at V and 5 bases at J, with 13 bases in the middle. Looked up from germline, CDR1 is ENHRY and CDR2 is SYGVKD. CDR3 DNA sequence: TGTGCCATAAAAAGCGGGGGGACTGAAGCTTTCTTT. This translates into CAIKSGGTEAFF.

The chain is built from TRBV29-1 and TRBJ2-4; TRBD1 or TRBD2 may be the D gene (5 bases each). The V end lost 2 bases, the J end lost 7 bases, and 12 bases lay between the germline ends. CDR1 SQVTM and CDR2 ANQGSEA come from the germline V gene. The CDR3 contains 13 residues. The DNA of the CDR3 is TGCAGCGTTGAATCGGGGCCATCCAACATTCAGTACTTC. Translated, it gives CSVESGPSNIQYF.

This sequence joins TRBV30 and TRBJ2-7; 7 nucleotides align to TRBD1. This CDR3 comprises 14 residues. Germline values: CDR1 GTSNPN, CDR2 SVGIG (reference sequence). The junction had 6 bases not matched to a gene; V was cut back by 4 bases and J by 0 bases. In DNA, the CDR3 is TGTGCCTGGAACCGTGGGACAGTCTCCTACGAGCAGTACTTC. Translation gives CAWNRGTVSYEQYF.

The J gene is TRBJ2-3, the V gene TRBV3-1 (or the pseudogene TRBV3-2), with D unresolved. V lost 2 bases, J lost 5 bases, and 20 bases lay in between. Germline-derived CDR1 and CDR2 are LGHDT and YNNKEL (reference sequence). The CDR3 length is 17 residues. CDR3 residues: CASSQTGSLLGGDTQYF. The CDR3 DNA follows: TGTGCCAGCAGCCAAACGGGCAGTCTCCTGGGCGGAGATACGCAGTATTTT.

The chain links TRBV3-1 (or the pseudogene TRBV3-2) to TRBJ2-3; TRBD2 might be the D (7 bases). The CDR3 spans 14 residues. Looked up from germline, CDR1 is LGHDT and CDR2 is YNNKEL (reference sequence). Trimming took 4 bases from V and 4 from J, leaving 12 bases between them. CDR3 sequence: CASSLGAGADTQYF. The DNA of the CDR3 is TGTGCCAGCAGCCTGGGGGCGGGGGCAGATACGCAGTATTTT.

This chain uses TRBV28 with TRBJ1-5; no clear D gene. Trimming took 7 bases from V and 1 from J, leaving 8 bases between them. Germline loops: CDR1 MDHEN, CDR2 SYDVKM. CDR3 size: 13 residues. The CDR3 region has the DNA TGTGCCAGCAAAGGAGAGAGCAATCAGCCCCAGCATTTT. Its translation: CASKGESNQPQHF.